This TCR beta chain was captured in a study of tissue T cells after allogeneic stem cell transplantation. General study results and limits: The study did not identify alloreactive or antigen-specific tissue TCRs, and some clones might be persisting host cells. Anatomically similar tissues had similar TCR repertoires within each patient. Across patients, clones rarely overlapped, yet motif clusters were shared tissue-specifically. Only a limited share of tissue TCRs appeared in blood or spleen.

The protocol was immunoSEQ multiplex PCR, while the TCRdb copy is restricted to in-frame clones and leaves out a portion. The sample carries around 17,000 clones, about three quarters recorded once. Only a few counts were recorded for this clone. The antigen is unknown. Gene labels here are mouse ones. The read ends 1 residue shy of where the CDR3 ends; the end is completed using the germline J gene. The V gene lost 1 base and the J gene lost 3 bases, with 9 bases spanning the gap. CDR3 size: 14 residues. Looked up from germline, CDR1 is GKSSPN and CDR2 is SITVG. The chain combines TRBV31 with TRBJ1-4, with a tentative D call TRBD1 (6 bases). This TCR was sampled from a female BALB/c mouse in good health. This strain's MHC haplotype is H2-d. The sample comprised spleen. The CDR3 region is CAWSRDNTNERLFF. The CDR3 bases that were read are TGTGCCTGGAGTCGGGACAACACCAACGAAAGATTATTT.